A selection of T cell receptor beta chains follows, all from one sample in a study of blood T cells in healthy people across ages. TCRdb re-analysed the 5' RACE reads in MiXCR, keeping a single row per CDR3 protein. The table includes fewer than 900,000 distinct CDR3 sequences, roughly 47% detected once. The sequenced sample consisted of blood. Receptor source: a woman aged 55-69 years in good health. CDR3s include the opening cysteine and the closing phenylalanine or tryptophan. The order of the fields is clone size, CDR3 length, D gene, J gene, V gene, CDR3 DNA, CDR3 protein. D genes are given only for firm matches. Clone size is not always given. Where it is, it says once, few, many or a class for expanded clones.

>-|13|-|TRBJ2-7|TRBV3-1
TGTGCCAGCAGCCAAGTTAGGGGGTTCGAGCAGTACTTC
CASSQVRGFEQYF
>few|13|-|TRBJ1-4|TRBV20-1
TGCAGTGCCCAGTTCAGGTCGGGTGAAAAACTGTTTTTT
CSAQFRSGEKLFF
>few|12|-|TRBJ2-3|TRBV30
TGTGCCTGGAATAATCCACTAGGTACGCAGTATTTT
CAWNNPLGTQYF
>-|14|-|TRBJ2-2|TRBV29-1
TGCAGCGTGGGACCGGACGGAAACACCGGGGAGCTGTTTTTT
CSVGPDGNTGELFF
>-|14|-|TRBJ1-2|TRBV6-5
TGTGCCAGCAGTTACTCATTGGGTAACTATGGCTACACCTTC
CASSYSLGNYGYTF
>-|13|-|TRBJ2-5|TRBV6-6
TGTGCCAGCAGTTACGACAGCTTAGAGACCCAGTACTTC
CASSYDSLETQYF
>many|15|-|TRBJ2-1|TRBV11-2
TGTGCCAGCAGCTGGGACCGGTTCTCCTACAATGAGCAGTTCTTC
CASSWDRFSYNEQFF
>-|13|-|TRBJ1-2|TRBV15
TGTGCCACCAGCAGACGGGCCGGGGATGGCTACACCTTC
CATSRRAGDGYTF
>many|15|-|TRBJ1-2|TRBV5-6
TGTGCCAGCAGCTTGGCCTTTTCAGGGAACTATGGCTACACCTTC
CASSLAFSGNYGYTF
>few|14|-|TRBJ2-7|TRBV7-9
TGTGCCAGCAGCTTAAGGACGGCGGGGTACGAGCAGTACTTC
CASSLRTAGYEQYF
>few|15|-|TRBJ2-5|TRBV11-2
TGTGCCAGCAGCTTAGTGGGCAGGGGGGGCGAGACCCAGTACTTC
CASSLVGRGGETQYF
>-|16|TRBD2|TRBJ2-3|TRBV12-3/TRBV12-4
TGTGCCAGCAGTCCCCGGCTAGCGGGGACCACAGATACGCAGTATTTT
CASSPRLAGTTDTQYF
>-|15|-|TRBJ2-7|TRBV5-6
TGTGCCAGCAGCCCAGACGGGGCCTCCTACAATGAGCAGTACTTC
CASSPDGASYNEQYF
>-|11|-|TRBJ2-5|TRBV7-2
TGTGCCAGCACCCCCACTGATGAGCAGTACTTC
CASTPTDEQYF
>-|14|TRBD2|TRBJ2-3|TRBV20-1
TGCAGTGCCTCACTAGCGGGACGGACAGATACGCAGTATTTT
CSASLAGRTDTQYF
>-|17|-|TRBJ2-3|TRBV28
TGTGCCAGCAGTTTACGCCCAGGGGGGTGGGCCGCAGATACGCAGTATTTT
CASSLRPGGWAADTQYF
>-|12|-|TRBJ2-1|TRBV6-2/TRBV6-3
TGTGCCAGCAGTTCTCGGTCCAATGAGCAGTTCTTC
CASSSRSNEQFF
>-|15|TRBD2|TRBJ2-1|TRBV9
TGTGCCAGCAGCGTAATTGCGGGGGGAGTGGATGAGCAGTTCTTC
CASSVIAGGVDEQFF
>many|12|-|TRBJ2-1|TRBV20-1
TGCAGTGCCGGTCCTCTAGACAATGAGCAGTTCTTC
CSAGPLDNEQFF
>-|13|-|TRBJ1-1|TRBV7-2
TGTGCCAGCAGCCGGCACCGGCAGCTTGAAGCTTTCTTT
CASSRHRQLEAFF
>few|13|TRBD1|TRBJ2-1|TRBV27
TGTGCCAGCAGTTTGACAGGGAACAATGAGCAGTTCTTC
CASSLTGNNEQFF
>many|14|-|TRBJ2-6|TRBV5-1
TGCGCCAGCAGCGAGGGGGCTGGGGCCAACGTCCTGACTTTC
CASSEGAGANVLTF
>-|15|TRBD2|TRBJ2-7|TRBV4-2
TGTGCCAGCAGCCAGACGGGAGGGAGCTCCTACGAGCAGTACTTC
CASSQTGGSSYEQYF
>-|13|TRBD1|TRBJ2-5|TRBV24-1
TGTGCCACCGCGGACAGGGGGCTAGAGACCCAGTACTTC
CATADRGLETQYF
>-|14|-|TRBJ2-4|TRBV6-5
TGTGCCAGCAGTTACTCAGCAGGTCAAAACATTCAGTACTTC
CASSYSAGQNIQYF
>few|14|TRBD2|TRBJ2-1|TRBV20-1
TGCAGTGCTCTCACTAGCGGGAGGGCCAATGAGCAGTTCTTC
CSALTSGRANEQFF
>-|15|TRBD1|TRBJ2-7|TRBV12-3/TRBV12-4
TGTGCCAGCAGTTTACCAGGGGGCTTCTACAATGAGCAGTACTTC
CASSLPGGFYNEQYF
>-|14|TRBD1|TRBJ2-3|TRBV7-9
TGTGCCAGCAGCCGGACAGGGGCCACAGATACGCAGTATTTT
CASSRTGATDTQYF
>few|16|-|TRBJ1-4|TRBV4-2
TGTGCCAGCAGCCAATTTCAGGGGACAACTAATGAAAAACTGTTTTTT
CASSQFQGTTNEKLFF
>few|15|-|TRBJ2-7|TRBV7-3
TGTGCCAGCAGCGGGGGCCAGTCGGGTGGTGGCGAGCAGTACTTC
CASSGGQSGGGEQYF
>-|14|-|TRBJ2-7|TRBV7-2
TGTGCCAGCAGCTTTACGACTAGTTCCTACGAGCAGTACTTC
CASSFTTSSYEQYF
>many|14|TRBD1|TRBJ2-7|TRBV20-1
TGCAGTGCTACCACGGGACAGGGTATGGACGAGCAGTACTTC
CSATTGQGMDEQYF
>-|16|TRBD2|TRBJ2-1|TRBV3-1
TGTGCCAGCAGCCAACAGGGACTAGCGGCAGGCAATGAGCAGTTCTTC
CASSQQGLAAGNEQFF
>few|15|-|TRBJ2-5|TRBV28
TGTGCCAGCAGTATACCGACCGGGAAACAAGAGACCCAGTACTTC
CASSIPTGKQETQYF
>many|15|-|TRBJ2-3|TRBV12-3/TRBV12-4
TGTGCCAGCAGTTTTTCGCGGGGCCCTGGGGATACGCAGTATTTT
CASSFSRGPGDTQYF
>few|14|-|TRBJ1-6|TRBV30
TGTGCCTGGATTCCTTTCATCGGGGGTTCACCCCTCCACTTT
CAWIPFIGGSPLHF
>few|13|-|TRBJ2-3|TRBV6-5
TGTGCCAGCAGTTACGGGGTACCAGATACGCAGTATTTT
CASSYGVPDTQYF
>-|13|-|TRBJ2-1|TRBV12-3/TRBV12-4
TGTGCCAGCAGTGTAGGGTCGGGAACTGAGCAGTTCTTC
CASSVGSGTEQFF
>few|14|-|TRBJ2-5|TRBV12-3/TRBV12-4
TGTGCCAGCTTCCAATGGGGCAGGCAAGAGACCCAGTACTTC
CASFQWGRQETQYF
>-|14|-|TRBJ2-5|TRBV5-1
TGCGCCAGCAGCCTGGTGCCTGGACTAGAGACCCAGTACTTC
CASSLVPGLETQYF
>few|15|-|TRBJ2-1|TRBV7-7
TGTGCCAGCAGCTTAACTGCGAATTCCTACAATGAGCAGTTCTTC
CASSLTANSYNEQFF
>-|15|TRBD2|TRBJ2-5|TRBV4-1
TGCGCCAGCAGCCGATTGGGACTAGTCATGGATGAGCAGTACTTC
CASSRLGLVMDEQYF
>-|17|-|TRBJ2-1|TRBV5-6
TGTGCCAGCAGCTGGGGACCTCAGGGAAGCTCCTACAATGAGCAGTTCTTC
CASSWGPQGSSYNEQFF
>-|16|-|TRBJ1-5|TRBV7-2
TGTGCCAGCAGCTTAACAGACGTCTATAGCAATCAGCCCCAGCATTTT
CASSLTDVYSNQPQHF
>few|11|-|TRBJ2-7|TRBV7-2
TGTGCCAGCAGCCCAAGTCCGCAGCAGTACTTC
CASSPSPQQYF